The text below deals with one T cell receptor (beta chain). This entry is derived from a study of blood T cell repertoires in COVID-19. Assay: immunoSEQ multiplex PCR; the TCRdb copy retains only in-frame clones and omits some. The sample includes 160,000 or so clones, just over 90% seen only once; the top ten take less than 2%. This CDR3 comprises 13 residues. Germline assignment: CDR1 LNHDA and CDR2 SQIVND (reference sequence). With 4 bases removed from V and 3 bases from J, the gap between germline ends came to 7 bases. J is TRBJ1-5 and V is TRBV19; D not resolved. The sequence derives from a woman aged 55-70 years with COVID-19, enrolled during active disease. Source material: peripheral blood. The CDR3 nucleotides are TGTGCCAGTAGTACGGTCTTCAATCAGCCCCAGCATTTT. Its protein is CASSTVFNQPQHF. The full variable domain, completed using reference TRBV19 and TRBJ1-5, is DGGITQSPKYLFRKEGQNVTLSCEQNLNHDAMYWYRQDPGQGLRLIYYSQIVNDFQKGDIAEGYSVSREKKESFPLTVTSAQKNPTAFYLCASSTVFNQPQHFGDGTRLSIL.